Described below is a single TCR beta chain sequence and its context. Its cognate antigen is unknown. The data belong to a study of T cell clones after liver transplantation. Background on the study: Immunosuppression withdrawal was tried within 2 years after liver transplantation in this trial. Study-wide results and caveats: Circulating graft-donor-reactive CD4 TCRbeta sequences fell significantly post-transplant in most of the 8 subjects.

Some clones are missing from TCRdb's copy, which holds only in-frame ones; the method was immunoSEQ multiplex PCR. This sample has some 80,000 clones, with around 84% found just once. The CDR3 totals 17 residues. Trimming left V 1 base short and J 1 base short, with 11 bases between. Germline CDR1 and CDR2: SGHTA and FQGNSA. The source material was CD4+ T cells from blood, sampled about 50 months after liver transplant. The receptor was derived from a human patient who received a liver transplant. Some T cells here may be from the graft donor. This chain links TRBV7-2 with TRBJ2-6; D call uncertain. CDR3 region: CASSLVGQHSGANVLTF. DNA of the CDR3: TGTGCCAGCAGCTTAGTCGGTCAGCATTCTGGGGCCAACGTCCTGACTTTC.